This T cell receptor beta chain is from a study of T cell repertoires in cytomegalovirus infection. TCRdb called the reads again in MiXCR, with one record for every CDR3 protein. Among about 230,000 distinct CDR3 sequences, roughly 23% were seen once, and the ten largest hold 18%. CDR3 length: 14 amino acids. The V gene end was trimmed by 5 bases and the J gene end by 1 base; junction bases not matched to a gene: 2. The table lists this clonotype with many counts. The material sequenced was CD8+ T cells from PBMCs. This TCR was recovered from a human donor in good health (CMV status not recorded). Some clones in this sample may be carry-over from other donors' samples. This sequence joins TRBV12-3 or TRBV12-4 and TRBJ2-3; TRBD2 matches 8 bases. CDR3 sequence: CASSRAGGTDTQYF. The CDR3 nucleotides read TGTGCCAGCAGTCGAGCGGGGGGCACAGATACGCAGTATTTT.